This T cell receptor (beta chain) was retrieved from a study of blood T cells in healthy people across ages. Whole-study results and caveats: Greater diversity and more naive CD4+ cells were seen in long-lived donors than in aged donors.

The CDR3 contains 18 residues. V lost 3 bases, J lost 3 bases, and 6 bases stayed unmatched. Germline lookup yields CDR1 SGDLS and CDR2 YYNGEE. The use of a sample-barcoded 5' primer and a J-beta primer mix characterized a second PCR of roughly 6 to 11 cycles. All cDNA molecules were each tagged by a template-switch adaptor with 12 random nucleotides. TCRdb reprocessed the 5' RACE reads with MiXCR, giving one entry per CDR3 protein. This sample yields roughly 800,000 distinct CDR3 sequences, of which about 36% are seen a single time; under 15% belongs to the top ten. Notes on this clonotype: What it binds is unknown.

Sequencing was carried out using blood. The chain combines TRBV9 with TRBJ2-1; 16 nucleotides agree with TRBD2. The source is a man between 18 and 35 years old in good health. The CDR3 is CASSGSGTSGGDYNEQFF. Here the CDR3 DNA reads TGTGCCAGCAGCGGGTCCGGGACTAGCGGGGGGGACTACAATGAGCAGTTCTTC.